The source of this TCR beta chain is a study of graft-versus-host responses after intestinal transplantation. Study-level points and caveats: Detected in recipient marrow were GvH clones, some of which were first observed in ileum or blood.

The CDR3 covers 16 residues. The V gene lost 4 bases and the J gene lost 4 bases, with 18 bases spanning the gap. Looked up from germline, CDR1 is MGHRA and CDR2 is YSYEKL. Measured with immunoSEQ multiplex PCR; TCRdb has only the in-frame clones, and not every one. The sample has 43,000 or so clones; roughly 95% are singletons. Notes on this clone: The antigen is undetermined.

The chain couples TRBV4-1 to TRBJ2-3, with D perhaps TRBD2 (6 bases). The sequence was obtained from a human patient who received an intestinal transplant, so some T cells may come from the graft donor. The starting material was PBMCs, obtained 335 days after intestinal transplant. In DNA form, the CDR3 reads TGCGCCAGCAGCCTGTCGGGACTGCCACCCCCAGATACGCAGTATTTT. It specifies CASSLSGLPPPDTQYF.